A single sample gave rise to the 10 T cell receptor beta chains below, sequenced in a study of shared T cell receptors in the human thymus. TCRdb's table, derived via immunoSEQ multiplex PCR, lists solely in-frame clones and lacks some. The table has hundreds of thousands of clones, 70% to 90% seen once; the top ten hold more than 0.009%. This sample was shared with a second study, whose subject was human thymus T cells.

Sequencing was carried out using thymocytes. These receptors were collected from a boy under two years old with a congenital heart defect.

V is TRBV30 and J is TRBJ2-1, with TRBD1 matching 10 bases. From germline, CDR1 is GTSNPN and CDR2 SVGIG (reference sequence). Germline trimming cut 2 bases from V and 10 bases from J; bases unmatched to any gene: 8. The CDR3 contains 14 residues. CDR3 nucleotide sequence: TGTGCCTGGAGTAGGGACAGGGGAGTCTACGAGCAGTTCTTC. As protein: CAWSRDRGVYEQFF.

The chain recombines TRBV27 with TRBJ2-1; D might be TRBD1 (6 bases). Germline CDR1 is MNHEY and CDR2 is SMNVEV (reference sequence). The CDR3 runs to 19 residues. V shed 2 bases and J shed 6 bases, with 26 bases lying between them. The CDR3 bases are TGTGCCAGCAGTTTAAGGCCCCGGACAGCCGCTCCAAGATGCAATGAGCAGTTCTTC. It specifies CASSLRPRTAAPRCNEQFF.

CDR3 loop: CANLLWGRAARGGYTF. CDR3 nucleotide sequence: TGTGCCAACTTACTCTGGGGCAGGGCCGCGAGAGGTGGCTACACCTTC. V gene TRBV2 combines with J gene TRBJ1-2; a weak D match, TRBD1 (5 bases). The CDR3 covers 16 residues. V was shortened by 10 bases and J by 7 bases, with 28 bases between the two germline ends. Germline CDR1 and CDR2: SNHLY and FYNNEI.

The chain recombines TRBV6-4 with TRBJ1-2; D is undetermined. The V gene lost 3 bases and the J gene lost 2 bases, with 4 bases spanning the gap. This CDR3 spans 12 amino acids. Germline V gene sequence: CDR1 MRHNA, CDR2 SNTAGT. CDR3 in DNA: TGTGCCAGCAGTGATCCAAACTATGGCTACACCTTC. This gives the protein CASSDPNYGYTF.

This chain links TRBV5-1 with TRBJ2-1; TRBD2 matches 8 bases. Germline V gene data show CDR1 as SGHRS and CDR2 as YFSETQ. The CDR3 is made up of 15 amino acids. The trim removed 7 bases at V and 3 bases at J, leaving 9 bases unmatched. The CDR3 DNA reads TGCGCCAGCCATCACGGGGGGGCGGTCTACAATGAGCAGTTCTTC. Translation gives CASHHGGAVYNEQFF.

The CDR3 is CASSWTSGDEGGELFF. DNA for the CDR3: TGTGCCAGCAGCTGGACTAGCGGGGATGAGGGCGGGGAGCTGTTTTTT. The V and J genes are TRBV5-4 and TRBJ2-2, with 12 bases that match TRBD2. The trim removed 3 bases at V and 7 bases at J, leaving 7 bases unmatched. The CDR3 sequence is 16 residues long. The germline V gene has CDR1 SGHNT and CDR2 YYREEE (reference sequence).

The chain employs TRBV7-9 and TRBJ2-7, with D possibly TRBD1 on 6 matching bases. Per germline, CDR1 SEHNR and CDR2 FQNEAQ (reference sequence). CDR3 length equals 14 residues. The germline V and J ends were trimmed by 6 bases and 6 bases, with 18 bases remaining between them. CDR3 loop: CASRNSRQAGEQYF. CDR3 in DNA: TGTGCCAGCAGGAACTCTAGACAGGCCGGCGAGCAGTACTTC.

The chain couples TRBV5-4 to TRBJ2-3, with 7 positions matching TRBD2. The CDR3 runs 17 residues. V lost 1 base and J lost 0; bases outside the gene matches: 8. In germline, CDR1 is SGHNT, CDR2 YYREEE (reference sequence). The CDR3 region has the DNA TGTGCCAGCAGCTTGTCACGGGGAGGGAAAAGCACAGATACGCAGTATTTT. This codes for CASSLSRGGKSTDTQYF.

The chain employs TRBV4-2 and TRBJ2-5, with 11 bases identical to TRBD2. Germline V gene sequence: CDR1 LGHNA, CDR2 YNFKEQ. The CDR3 covers 18 residues. After removal of 2 bases from V and 4 bases from J, the junction contained 12 bases not matched to a gene. CDR3: CASSQLAGGLQPSETQYF. As DNA, the CDR3 is TGTGCCAGCAGCCAATTAGCGGGAGGGCTACAACCTTCAGAGACCCAGTACTTC.

This clone showed up just a few times. The rearrangement uses TRBV10-3 and TRBJ2-5; no reliable D call. CDR3 length equals 17 residues. V was shortened by 3 bases and J by 5 bases, with 22 bases between the two germline ends. From germline, CDR1 is ENHRY and CDR2 SYGVKD. The CDR3 reads CAISDDFSRPHRETQYF. As DNA, the CDR3 is TGTGCCATCAGTGATGACTTCAGCCGGCCCCATCGGGAGACCCAGTACTTC.